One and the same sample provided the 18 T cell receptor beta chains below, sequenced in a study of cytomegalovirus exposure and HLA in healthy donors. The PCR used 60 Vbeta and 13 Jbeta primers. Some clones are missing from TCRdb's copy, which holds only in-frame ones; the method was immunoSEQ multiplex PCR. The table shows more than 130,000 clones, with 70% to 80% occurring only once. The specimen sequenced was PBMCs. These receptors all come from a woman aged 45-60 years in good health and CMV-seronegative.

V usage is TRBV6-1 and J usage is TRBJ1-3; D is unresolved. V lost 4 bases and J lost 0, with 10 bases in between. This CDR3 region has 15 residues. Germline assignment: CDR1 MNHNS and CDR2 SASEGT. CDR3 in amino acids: CASSAAADSGNTIYF. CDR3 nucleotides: TGTGCCAGCAGTGCGGCGGCCGACTCTGGAAACACCATATATTTT.

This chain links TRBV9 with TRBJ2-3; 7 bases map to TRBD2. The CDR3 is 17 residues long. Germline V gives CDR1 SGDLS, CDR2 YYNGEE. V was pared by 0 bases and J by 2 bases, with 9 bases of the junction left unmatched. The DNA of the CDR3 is TGTGCCAGCAGCGTAGTAGGGGCTAGCGGTATCACAGATACGCAGTATTTT. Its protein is CASSVVGASGITDTQYF.

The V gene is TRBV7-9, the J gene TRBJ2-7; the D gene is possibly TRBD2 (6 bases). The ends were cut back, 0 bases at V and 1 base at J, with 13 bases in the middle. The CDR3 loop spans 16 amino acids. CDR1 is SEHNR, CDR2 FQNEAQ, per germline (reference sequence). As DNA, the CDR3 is TGTGCCAGCAGCTTAGCGAGGGGACGGGGGTCCTACGAGCAGTACTTC. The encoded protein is CASSLARGRGSYEQYF.

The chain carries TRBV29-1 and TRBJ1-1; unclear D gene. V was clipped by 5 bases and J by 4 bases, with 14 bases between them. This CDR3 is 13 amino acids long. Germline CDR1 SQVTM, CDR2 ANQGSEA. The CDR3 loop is CSVPGWRVTEAFF. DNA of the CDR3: TGCAGCGTTCCCGGGTGGCGGGTCACTGAAGCTTTCTTT.

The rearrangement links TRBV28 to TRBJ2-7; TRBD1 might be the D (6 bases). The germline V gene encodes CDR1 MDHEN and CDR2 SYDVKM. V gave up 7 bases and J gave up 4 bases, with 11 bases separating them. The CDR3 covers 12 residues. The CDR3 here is CASTRRGYEQYF. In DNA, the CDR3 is TGTGCCAGCACCCGCAGGGGATACGAGCAGTACTTC.

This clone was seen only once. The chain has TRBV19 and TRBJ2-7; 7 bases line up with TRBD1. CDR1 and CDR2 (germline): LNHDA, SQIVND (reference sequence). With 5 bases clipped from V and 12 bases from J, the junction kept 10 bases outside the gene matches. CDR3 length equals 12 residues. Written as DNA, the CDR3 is TGTGCCAGTAGTGGGTTACGAGGGACAGCGTACTTC. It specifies CASSGLRGTAYF.

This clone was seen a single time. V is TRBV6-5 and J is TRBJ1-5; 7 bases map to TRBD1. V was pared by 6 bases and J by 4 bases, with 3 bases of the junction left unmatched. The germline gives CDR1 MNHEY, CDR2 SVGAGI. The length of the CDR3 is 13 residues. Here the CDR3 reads CASSRGQNQPQHF. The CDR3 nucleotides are TGTGCCAGCAGCCGGGGACAGAATCAGCCCCAGCATTTT.

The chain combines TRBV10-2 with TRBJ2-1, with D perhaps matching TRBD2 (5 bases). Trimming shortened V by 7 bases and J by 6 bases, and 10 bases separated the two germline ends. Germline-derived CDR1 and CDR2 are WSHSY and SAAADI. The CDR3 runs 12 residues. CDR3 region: CASKDFSNEQFF. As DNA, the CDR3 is TGCGCCAGCAAGGACTTTTCCAATGAGCAGTTCTTC.

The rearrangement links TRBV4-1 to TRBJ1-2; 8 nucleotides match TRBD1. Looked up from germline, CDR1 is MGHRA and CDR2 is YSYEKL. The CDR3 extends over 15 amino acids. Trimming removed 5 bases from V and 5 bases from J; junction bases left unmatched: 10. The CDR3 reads CASSNPQGAFYGYTF. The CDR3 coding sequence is TGCGCCAGCAGCAACCCTCAGGGGGCGTTTTATGGCTACACCTTC.

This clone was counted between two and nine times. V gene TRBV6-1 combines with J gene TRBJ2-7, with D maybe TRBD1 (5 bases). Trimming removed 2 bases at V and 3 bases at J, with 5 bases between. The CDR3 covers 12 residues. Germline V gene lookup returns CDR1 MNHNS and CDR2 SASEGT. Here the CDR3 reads CASSEQGYEQYF. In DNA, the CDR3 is TGTGCCAGCAGTGAACAGGGCTACGAGCAGTACTTC.

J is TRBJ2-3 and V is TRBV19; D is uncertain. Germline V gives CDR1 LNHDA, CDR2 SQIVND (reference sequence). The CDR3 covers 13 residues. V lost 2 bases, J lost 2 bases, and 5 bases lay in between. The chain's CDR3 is CASSITHTDTQYF. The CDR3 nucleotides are TGTGCCAGTAGTATAACTCACACAGATACGCAGTATTTT.

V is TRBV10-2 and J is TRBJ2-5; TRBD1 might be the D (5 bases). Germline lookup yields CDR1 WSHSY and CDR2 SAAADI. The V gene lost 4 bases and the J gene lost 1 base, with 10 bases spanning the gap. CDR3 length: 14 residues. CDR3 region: CASSGQRAQETQYF. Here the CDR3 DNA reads TGCGCCAGCAGTGGACAGAGAGCCCAAGAGACCCAGTACTTC.

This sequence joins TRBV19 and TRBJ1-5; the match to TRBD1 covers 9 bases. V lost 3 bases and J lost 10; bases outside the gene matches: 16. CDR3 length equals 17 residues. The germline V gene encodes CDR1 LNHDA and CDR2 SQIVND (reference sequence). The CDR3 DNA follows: TGTGCCAGTAGTATTAGGGGTGTACAGGGGGCGATCAGCCCCCAGCATTTT. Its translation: CASSIRGVQGAISPQHF.

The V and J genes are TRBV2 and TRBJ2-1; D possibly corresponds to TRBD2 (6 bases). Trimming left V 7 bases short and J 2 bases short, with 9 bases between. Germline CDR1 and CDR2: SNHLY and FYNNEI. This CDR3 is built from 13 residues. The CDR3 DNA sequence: TGTGCCAGCAACCCGGGGGCCTACAATGAGCAGTTCTTC. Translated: CASNPGAYNEQFF. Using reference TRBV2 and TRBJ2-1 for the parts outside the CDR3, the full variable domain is EPEVTQTPSHQVTQMGQEVILRCVPISNHLYFYWYRQILGQKVEFLVSFYNNEISEKSEIFDDQFSVERPDGSNFTLKIRSTKLEDSAMYFCASNPGAYNEQFFGPGTRLTVL.

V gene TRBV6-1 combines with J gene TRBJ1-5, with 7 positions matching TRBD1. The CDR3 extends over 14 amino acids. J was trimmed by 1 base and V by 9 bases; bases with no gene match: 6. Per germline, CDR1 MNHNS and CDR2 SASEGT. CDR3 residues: CASQGEVSNQPQHF. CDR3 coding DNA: TGTGCCAGTCAGGGGGAGGTGAGCAATCAGCCCCAGCATTTT.

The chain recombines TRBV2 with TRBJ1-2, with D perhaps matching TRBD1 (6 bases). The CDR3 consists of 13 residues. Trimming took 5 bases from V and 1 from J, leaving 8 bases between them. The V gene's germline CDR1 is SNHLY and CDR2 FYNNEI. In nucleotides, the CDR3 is TGTGCCAGCAGTCAACAGGGTAACTATGGCTACACCTTC. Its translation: CASSQQGNYGYTF.

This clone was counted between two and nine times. Here the CDR3 reads CASRGDRALNYGYTF. The CDR3 DNA sequence: TGTGCCAGCAGGGGGGACAGGGCCCTTAACTATGGCTACACCTTC. This chain joins TRBV2 and TRBJ1-2, with TRBD1 matching over 9 bases. CDR1 and CDR2 (germline): SNHLY, FYNNEI. The trim removed 6 bases at V and 1 base at J, leaving 6 bases unmatched. CDR3 length: 15 amino acids. The variable domain in full, completed from reference TRBV2 and TRBJ1-2, reads EPEVTQTPSHQVTQMGQEVILRCVPISNHLYFYWYRQILGQKVEFLVSFYNNEISEKSEIFDDQFSVERPDGSNFTLKIRSTKLEDSAMYFCASRGDRALNYGYTFGSGTRLTVV.

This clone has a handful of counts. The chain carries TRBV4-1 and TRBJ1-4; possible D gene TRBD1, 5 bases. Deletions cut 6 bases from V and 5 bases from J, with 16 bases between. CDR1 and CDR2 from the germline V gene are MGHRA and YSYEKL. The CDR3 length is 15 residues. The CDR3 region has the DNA TGCGCCAGCAGAATTTTCAGGGACTGGAATGAAAAACTGTTTTTT. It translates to CASRIFRDWNEKLFF.